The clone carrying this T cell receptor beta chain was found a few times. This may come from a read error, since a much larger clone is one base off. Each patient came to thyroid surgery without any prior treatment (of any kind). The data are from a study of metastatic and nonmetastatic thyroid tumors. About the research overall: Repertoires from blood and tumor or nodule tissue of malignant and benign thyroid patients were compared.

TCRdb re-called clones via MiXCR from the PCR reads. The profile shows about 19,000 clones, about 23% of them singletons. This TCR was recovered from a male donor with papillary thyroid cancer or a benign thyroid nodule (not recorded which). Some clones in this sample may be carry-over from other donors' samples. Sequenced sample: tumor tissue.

DNA of the CDR3: TGTGCCAGCAGCATGCTAGGGGCGGGGGAGCCTAATGAAAAACTGTTTTTT. Encoded protein: CASSMLGAGEPNEKLFF. The chain recombines TRBV25-1 with TRBJ1-4; possible D gene TRBD1, 5 bases. CDR3 length: 17 residues. Germline values: CDR1 MGHDK, CDR2 SYGVNS. V dropped 6 bases and J dropped 3 bases, with 20 bases sitting between them.